This T cell receptor beta chain was sequenced in a study of untreated major depressive disorder. Overall study results and limits: Depressed patients' CD4+ T cells carried increased TRBV05-01 (Vbeta 5.1) usage versus control CD4+ T cells.

The CDR3 contains 15 residues. Trimming removed 6 bases at V and 3 bases at J, with 17 bases between. CDR1 is MDHEN and CDR2 is SYDVKM in the germline V gene. On this clone: Its specificity is not known.

DSM-IV major depressive disorder patients had Hamilton Rating Scale scores of 18 or more. Excluded: major illness, comorbidity, regular medication, drug use, over 100 g alcohol weekly. TCRdb's table, derived via immunoSEQ multiplex PCR, lists solely in-frame clones and lacks some. Of 10,000 to 15,000 clones in the sample, just over 90% were seen once. Sequencing was performed on CD4+ T cells from PBMCs. This sequence was found in a woman in her 30s with major depressive disorder. The chain links TRBV28 to TRBJ2-5, with D perhaps TRBD1 (6 bases). CDR3 region: CASSNRAPGKETQYF. CDR3 in DNA: TGTGCCAGCAGCAACAGGGCCCCGGGAAAAGAGACCCAGTACTTC.